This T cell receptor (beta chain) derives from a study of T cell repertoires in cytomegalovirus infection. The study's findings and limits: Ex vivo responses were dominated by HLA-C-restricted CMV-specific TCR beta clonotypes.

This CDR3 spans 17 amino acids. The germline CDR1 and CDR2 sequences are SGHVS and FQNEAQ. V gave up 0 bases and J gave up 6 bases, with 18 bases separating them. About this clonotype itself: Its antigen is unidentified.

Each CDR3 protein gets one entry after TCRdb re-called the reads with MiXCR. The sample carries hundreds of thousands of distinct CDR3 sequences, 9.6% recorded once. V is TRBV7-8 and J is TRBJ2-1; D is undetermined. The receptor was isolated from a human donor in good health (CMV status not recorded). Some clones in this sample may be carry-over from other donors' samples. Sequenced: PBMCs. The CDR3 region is CASSLAKLITVFNEQFF. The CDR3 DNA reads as TGTGCCAGCAGCTTAGCCAAACTTATTACAGTATTCAATGAGCAGTTCTTC.